This T cell receptor (beta chain) derives from a study of blood T cell repertoires in COVID-19. Original processing notes: Reference gene primer amplification gave estimated nucleated cell counts. Method: immunoSEQ multiplex PCR; TCRdb's copy keeps in-frame clones and lacks some. V, J and clone size are those of that table, while D and trimming were read from the DNA. The repertoire holds approximately 270,000 clones, around 89% seen once, with around 0.84% in the top ten. CDR1 and CDR2 from the germline V gene are SGHAT and FQNNGV. J gave up 7 bases and V 5 bases, and 4 bases lay outside the gene matches. The CDR3 length is 14 residues.

Sequenced material: peripheral blood. The rearrangement uses TRBV11-2 and TRBJ1-3; TRBD1 matches at 11 bases. This TCR was sampled from a man aged 30 to 39 with acute or convalescent COVID-19. The CDR3 loop reads CASSRTGGRNTIYF. For the CDR3, the DNA is TGTGCCAGCAGCAGGACAGGGGGCAGGAACACCATATATTTT.